A single sample gave rise to the 9 T cell receptor beta chains below, sequenced in a study of CD8 T cells in ankylosing spondylitis. Via MiXCR, TCRdb re-called the 5' RACE reads, giving one row per CDR3 protein. The table records roughly 230,000 distinct CDR3 sequences, about 10% of them present only once. Material for sequencing was blood, either unsorted or a sorted T cell fraction (not recorded which). The receptors here all came from a male donor with ankylosing spondylitis or in good health (not recorded which).

This clonotype was detected only a few times. The chain couples TRBV18 to TRBJ2-5; tentatively, D is TRBD1 (6 bases). The CDR3 spans 13 residues. V lost 0 bases and J lost 5, with 7 bases in between. Germline V gene data show CDR1 as KGHSH and CDR2 as LQKENI. The DNA of the CDR3 is TGTGCCAGCTCACCACCCCAGGGGGAGACCCAGTACTTC. Its translation is CASSPPQGETQYF.

This clonotype was observed many times. The chain recombines TRBV7-2 with TRBJ2-3; D ambiguous. Germline CDR1 is SGHTA and CDR2 is FQGNSA. The CDR3 sequence is 16 residues long. V was pared by 1 base and J by 5 bases, with 16 bases between. CDR3 DNA: TGTGCCAGCAGCTTAGTCGGGCTAGGAGAGGAAGATACGCAGTATTTT. Its protein product is CASSLVGLGEEDTQYF.

The sample holds many counts of this clonotype. The chain is built from TRBV20-1 and TRBJ2-5, with a possible D match to TRBD2 (6 bases). V lost 5 bases, J lost 4 bases, and 17 bases lay in between. The CDR3 spans 14 residues. Germline loops: CDR1 DFQATT, CDR2 SNEGSKA (reference sequence). The CDR3 protein is CSAVRAPGGETQYF. DNA of the CDR3: TGCAGTGCTGTCCGGGCCCCCGGGGGAGAGACCCAGTACTTC.

This clonotype occurred many times. The CDR3 bases are TGTGCCAGCAGTGTTAGGGCCGGGGAGCTGTTTTTT. Translation: CASSVRAGELFF. The chain employs TRBV2 and TRBJ2-2, with D unclear. Germline CDR1 is SNHLY and CDR2 is FYNNEI. This CDR3 is 12 amino acids long. V was shortened by 4 bases and J by 6 bases, with 6 bases between the two germline ends.

This clonotype was counted at least ten times. V gene TRBV12-5 combines with J gene TRBJ2-1, with TRBD1 matching over 9 bases. In germline, CDR1 is LGHNT, CDR2 FRNRAP. This CDR3 has 14 residues. The ends lost 7 bases at V and 9 bases at J; junction bases unmatched: 10. CDR3: CASDSPGTGSEQFF. CDR3 bases: TGTGCTAGTGACTCTCCCGGGACAGGGAGTGAGCAGTTCTTC.

The rearrangement links TRBV6-5 to TRBJ1-4; D gene unclear. The V end was cut by 0 bases, the J end by 4 bases, with 15 bases between. Germline CDR1 reads MNHEY; CDR2 reads SVGAGI. The CDR3 has 17 residues. The CDR3 loop reads CASSYSNPAGYNEKLFF. The DNA of the CDR3 is TGTGCCAGCAGTTACTCGAACCCGGCAGGCTATAATGAAAAACTGTTTTTT.

This clonotype was recorded at least ten times. The genes are TRBV12-3 or TRBV12-4 and TRBJ2-6, with D unclear. V was cut by 6 bases and J by 0 bases, with 9 bases left in between. The CDR3 loop spans 15 amino acids. CDR3 sequence reads: CASRPESSGANVLTF. In nucleotides, the CDR3 is TGTGCCAGCAGACCGGAGAGCTCTGGGGCCAACGTCCTGACTTTC.

This clonotype was seen ten or more times. The chain combines TRBV2 with TRBJ2-7; D is perhaps TRBD1 (6 bases). This CDR3 contains 15 residues. With 6 bases removed from V and 2 bases from J, the gap between germline ends came to 17 bases. Germline V gives CDR1 SNHLY, CDR2 FYNNEI. CDR3 DNA sequence: TGTGCCAGCAGCCCGAGGGGACATCGAACCTACGAGCAGTACTTC. It is translated as CASSPRGHRTYEQYF.

The sample holds many counts of this clonotype. V is TRBV5-1 and J is TRBJ2-6, with D possibly being TRBD1 (5 bases). The V end was cut by 1 base, the J end by 1 base, with 9 bases between. The CDR3 loop spans 16 amino acids. CDR1 SGHRS and CDR2 YFSETQ come from the germline V gene. CDR3 sequence: CASSLQGKSGANVLTF. Written as DNA, the CDR3 is TGCGCCAGCAGCTTGCAGGGAAAGTCTGGGGCCAACGTCCTGACTTTC.